One T cell receptor beta chain is described in this entry. Its antigen specificity is not known. Base qualities are not recorded, but no much larger clone differs from it by a single base. Samples from volunteer blood donors who had recovered from COVID-19 were contributed by a second Seattle source. Whole blood was collected in K2EDTA tubes by collaborating institutions according to the institutions' own protocols. For TCRbeta analysis, collaborators shipped samples in one of three forms: frozen whole blood, isolated PBMCs, or DNA extracted from either of those sample types. From the germline V gene (reference sequence), CDR1 is MNHEY and CDR2 is SMNVEV. The germline V end is reduced by 5 bases and the J end by 2 bases; junction bases left unmatched: 8. Spanning cysteine to phenylalanine, the CDR3 consists of 15 amino acids. CDR3 DNA only is kept here, 45 bases in frame from base 1. This specimen belongs to a study of blood T cell repertoires in COVID-19 (dated by TCRdb to the early 2020s). Regarding the study in general: The collaborator samples originated in the United States, Italy and Spain and spanned the acute and convalescent phases of COVID-19. The material from the prospective study consisted of cDNA or gDNA derived from T cells, B-cell-depleted T cells, or PBMCs. Subjects who had been exposed to COVID-19, were actively infected with it, or had recovered from it provided the deeply sampled blood TCRbeta repertoires that made up the dataset. The repertoires were released in a freely available public database meant as a resource for research on the immune response to SARS-CoV-2. The samples were drawn from the first 160 participants of the ongoing ImmuneRACE study and from 1,200 or so subjects provided by 6 global collaborators. The sample metadata nearly always contained a de-identified subject ID, COVID-19 status, age in years and sex. HLA class I and class II types, where available, came from metadata supplied by the sample provider rather than from assay-based typing. Results and caveats for the whole study, not just this receptor: Clinical and demographic metadata were provided uncurated, with the amount varying by source and participant.

TCRbeta CDR3 regions were amplified from genomic DNA using the immunoSEQ Assay, a bias-controlled multiplex PCR. On the authors' methods: Nucleated cell counts per sample were estimated from amplification of reference gene primers within the assay. To quantify the absolute abundance of each unique TCRbeta CDR3 rearrangement, sequence reads were collapsed and filtered. For each sample, productive Simpson clonality was calculated by taking the square root of Simpson's diversity index across productive rearrangements. TCRdb took this table from immuneACCESS and kept in-frame rearrangements with V and J called. Such tables lack part of the clones; where checked against another copy, unresolved V genes explain under half of the gap, and the rest is unexplained. The V and J calls and clone size are taken from that table; D and trimming were inferred from the DNA. This sample comprises 200,000 to 300,000 clones, around 83% of them detected only once. The top ten constitute over 2% of the sample.

The specimen sequenced was peripheral blood. The sequence was collected from a man in his forties who had recovered from COVID-19. The chain is assembled from TRBV27 and TRBJ2-7; TRBD1 aligns with 8 central bases. At the DNA level, the sequence is TGTGCCAGCAGTACCCTGGGACAGGTAACCTACGAGCAGTACTTC. It is translated as CASSTLGQVTYEQYF.